The 20 T cell receptor beta chains presented below share a single source sample, sequenced in a study of cytomegalovirus exposure and HLA in healthy donors. Researchers ran the PCR with 60 Vbeta and 13 Jbeta primers. The assay was immunoSEQ multiplex PCR, and TCRdb's table has in-frame clones only and misses some. The sample lists some 160,000 clones, roughly 80% occurring once. The sample was PBMCs. The receptors were gathered from a male donor in good health and CMV-seropositive.

The V call is TRBV18, the J call TRBJ1-5, with TRBD1 matching 8 bases. CDR1 and CDR2 (germline): KGHSH, LQKENI. V gave up 4 bases and J gave up 2 bases; unmatched junction bases: 1. There are 14 residues in the CDR3. The CDR3, as DNA: TGTGCCAGCTCACAGGGACAGGGCAATCAGCCCCAGCATTTT. It codes for CASSQGQGNQPQHF. Based on the CDR3 plus reference TRBV18 and TRBJ1-5, the full variable domain is NAGVMQNPRHLVRRRGQEARLRCSPMKGHSHVYWYRQLPEEGLKFMVYLQKENIIDESGMPKERFSAEFPKEGPSILRIQQVVRGDSAAYFCASSQGQGNQPQHFGDGTRLSIL.

V is TRBV5-5 and J is TRBJ1-4, with a tentative D call TRBD1 (6 bases). CDR3 length: 14 residues. V lost 4 bases and J 5 bases, leaving 12 bases between the germline ends. CDR1 and CDR2 from the germline V gene are SGHKS and YYEKEE (reference sequence). The CDR3 loop is CASSQDSNNEKLFF. CDR3 in DNA: TGTGCCAGCAGCCAGGACAGTAACAATGAAAAACTGTTTTTT.

This chain links TRBV5-5 with TRBJ1-5, with a tentative D call TRBD1 (5 bases). From germline, CDR1 is SGHKS and CDR2 YYEKEE (reference sequence). V gave up 2 bases and J gave up 0 bases, with 9 bases separating them. CDR3 size: 15 residues. CDR3 DNA: TGTGCCAGCAGCTTAACAGGAATTAGCAATCAGCCCCAGCATTTT. Its protein is CASSLTGISNQPQHF.

This rearrangement joins TRBV14 to TRBJ2-5, with 10 nucleotides matching TRBD2. The CDR3 contains 17 residues. The germline CDR1 and CDR2 sequences are SGHDN and FVKESK. V dropped 0 bases and J dropped 6; count of bases not matched to a gene: 10. This CDR3 reads CASSQDSGSGGRKTQYF. For the CDR3, the DNA is TGTGCCAGCAGCCAAGATTCGGGTAGCGGGGGGCGGAAGACCCAGTACTTC.

The chain employs TRBV27 and TRBJ1-5; D is uncertain. Per germline, CDR1 MNHEY and CDR2 SMNVEV (reference sequence). This CDR3 has 12 amino acids. V gave up 3 bases and J gave up 4 bases, with 4 bases separating them. In DNA form, the CDR3 reads TGTGCCAGCAGTTTCCCAAATCAGCCCCAGCATTTT. This gives the protein CASSFPNQPQHF.

This chain uses TRBV30 with TRBJ1-2; 7 bases agree with TRBD1. This CDR3 region has 15 residues. Trimming removed 1 base from V and 1 base from J; junction bases left unmatched: 6. The germline CDR1 and CDR2 sequences are GTSNPN and SVGIG (reference sequence). CDR3 in DNA: TGTGCCTGGAGTGCGGAGACAGGGCATAACTATGGCTACACCTTC. It specifies CAWSAETGHNYGYTF.

The V call is TRBV30, the J call TRBJ2-2; TRBD1 matches at 8 bases. V was pared by 4 bases and J by 5 bases, with 12 bases of the junction left unmatched. The germline gives CDR1 GTSNPN, CDR2 SVGIG (reference sequence). The CDR3 runs 16 residues. CDR3 DNA: TGTGCCTGGAAGGAGACAGGGGCATCCCAGACCGGGGAGCTGTTTTTT. It specifies CAWKETGASQTGELFF.

The chain uses TRBV7-2 and TRBJ1-3; D might be TRBD1 (5 bases). CDR3 length equals 12 residues. Germline assignment: CDR1 SGHTA and CDR2 FQGNSA. With 5 bases removed from V and 9 bases from J, the gap between germline ends came to 11 bases. CDR3 in amino acids: CASSPTGATIYF. The CDR3 nucleotides are TGTGCCAGCAGCCCAACAGGCGCCACCATATATTTT.

This rearrangement joins TRBV9 to TRBJ1-2, with TRBD1 matching 9 bases. J was trimmed by 8 bases and V by 5 bases; bases with no gene match: 10. Germline V gives CDR1 SGDLS, CDR2 YYNGEE. CDR3 length: 14 residues. Here the CDR3 reads CASSPPTGGEGYTF. The CDR3 bases are TGTGCCAGCAGTCCCCCGACAGGGGGAGAAGGCTACACCTTC.

The genes are TRBV5-1 and TRBJ2-1; D not certain. This CDR3 is 14 amino acids long. Trimming took 4 bases from V and 5 from J, leaving 13 bases between them. CDR1 is SGHRS, CDR2 YFSETQ, per germline. The CDR3 loop is CASSTSTVDNEQFF. DNA for the CDR3: TGCGCCAGCAGCACCTCCACAGTTGACAATGAGCAGTTCTTC.

This clone came up once. This sequence joins TRBV9 and TRBJ1-4; D gene uncertain. V lost 0 bases and J lost 2, with 11 bases in between. Germline lookup yields CDR1 SGDLS and CDR2 YYNGEE. The CDR3 runs to 16 residues. The CDR3: CASSVGKRATNEKLFF. The CDR3 nucleotides read TGTGCCAGCAGCGTAGGGAAAAGAGCGACTAATGAAAAACTGTTTTTT.

The gene calls are TRBV30 and TRBJ2-2; D may be TRBD2 (6 bases). The CDR3 spans 14 residues. Trimming shortened V by 2 bases and J by 4 bases, and 11 bases separated the two germline ends. The V gene's germline CDR1 is GTSNPN and CDR2 SVGIG (reference sequence). This CDR3 reads CAWSRGFGTGELFF. The CDR3 nucleotides read TGTGCCTGGAGTCGGGGGTTTGGCACCGGGGAGCTGTTTTTT.

The J gene is TRBJ1-1, the V gene TRBV11-3, with D perhaps matching TRBD1 (6 bases). Germline CDR1 is SGHNT and CDR2 is YENEEA. The CDR3 contains 14 residues. The germline V and J ends were trimmed by 5 bases and 0 bases, with 10 bases remaining between them. CDR3 in amino acids: CASSATGLNTEAFF. Written as DNA, the CDR3 is TGTGCCAGCAGCGCAACAGGGTTGAACACTGAAGCTTTCTTT. The variable domain in full, completed from reference TRBV11-3 and TRBJ1-1, reads EAGVVQSPRYKIIEKKQPVAFWCNPISGHNTLYWYLQNLGQGPELLIRYENEEAVDDSQLPKDRFSAERLKGVDSTLKIQPAELGDSAVYLCASSATGLNTEAFFGQGTRLTVV.

The V gene is TRBV4-1, the J gene TRBJ2-7, with D maybe TRBD1 (6 bases). The germline V gene encodes CDR1 MGHRA and CDR2 YSYEKL. The CDR3 is made up of 15 amino acids. Trimming removed 5 bases at V and 3 bases at J, with 17 bases between. The DNA for the CDR3 is TGCGCCAGCAGCAACGTCCCGGGACAAATCTACGAGCAGTACTTC. Its protein product is CASSNVPGQIYEQYF.

This chain links TRBV11-2 with TRBJ1-3; tentatively, D is TRBD1 (5 bases). The CDR3 is made up of 15 amino acids. Trimming removed 6 bases from V and 0 bases from J, with 12 bases in between. Germline loops: CDR1 SGHAT, CDR2 FQNNGV. The CDR3 here is CASRRGGSSGNTIYF. DNA for the CDR3: TGTGCCAGCAGACGTGGGGGGAGCTCTGGAAACACCATATATTTT.

The CDR3 here is CASSLEGLYEQYF. Written as DNA, the CDR3 is TGTGCCAGCAGCTTAGAGGGACTATACGAGCAGTACTTC. The gene calls are TRBV7-8 and TRBJ2-7; the match to TRBD2 covers 7 bases. CDR3 length: 13 amino acids. Germline CDR1 reads SGHVS; CDR2 reads FQNEAQ. After removal of 1 base from V and 4 bases from J, the junction contained 1 base not matched to a gene.

This chain connects TRBV28 to TRBJ2-3; 7 nucleotides align to TRBD1. The CDR3 is 15 amino acids. After removal of 5 bases from V and 8 bases from J, the junction contained 13 bases not matched to a gene. Germline V CDR1 and CDR2: MDHEN, SYDVKM. The CDR3 DNA reads TGTGCCAGCAGTGGACAGGCTTCCCTTGAGAGTACGCAGTATTTT. Its protein is CASSGQASLESTQYF. The full variable domain, rest sourced from reference TRBV28 and TRBJ2-3, is DVKVTQSSRYLVKRTGEKVFLECVQDMDHENMFWYRQDPGLGLRLIYFSYDVKMKEKGDIPEGYSVSREKKERFSLILESASTNQTSMYLCASSGQASLESTQYFGPGTRLTVL.

The chain employs TRBV27 and TRBJ2-7, with TRBD1 matching over 9 bases. Unmatched junction bases numbered 17, after V lost 5 bases and J lost 3 bases. Germline V lookup: CDR1 MNHEY, CDR2 SMNVEV (reference sequence). The CDR3 runs to 18 residues. The CDR3 sequence: CASSNLGHGTGILYEQYF. The CDR3 DNA reads TGTGCCAGCAGTAATTTGGGGCACGGGACAGGGATTCTCTACGAGCAGTACTTC.

This clone occurred once. V gene TRBV27 combines with J gene TRBJ1-5, with TRBD1 matching over 7 bases. The junction had 11 bases not matched to a gene; V was cut back by 4 bases and J by 2 bases. The germline V gene encodes CDR1 MNHEY and CDR2 SMNVEV (reference sequence). This CDR3 region has 17 residues. This CDR3 reads CASSSHIPGQGNQPQHF. CDR3 nucleotide sequence: TGTGCCAGCAGTTCACATATCCCCGGACAGGGCAATCAGCCCCAGCATTTT.

V gene TRBV4-1 combines with J gene TRBJ1-5; 7 bases fit TRBD1. The CDR3 sequence is 16 residues long. V shed 1 base and J 2 bases; nucleotides not matched to a gene: 5. Germline V lookup: CDR1 MGHRA, CDR2 YSYEKL. CDR3 in amino acids: CASSQGQGRGNQPQHF. CDR3 DNA sequence: TGCGCCAGCAGCCAAGGACAGGGACGAGGCAATCAGCCCCAGCATTTT.